Following are 21 T cell receptor beta chains from one sample sequenced in a study of cytomegalovirus exposure and HLA in healthy donors. 13 Jbeta primers and 60 Vbeta primers were used for the PCR. Some clones are missing from TCRdb's copy, which holds only in-frame ones; the method was immunoSEQ multiplex PCR. The top ten clones hold 3.3% of a sample with about 120,000 clones, 78% of them seen once. The source material was PBMCs. The receptors stem from a woman aged 30 to 39 in good health and CMV-seropositive.

The chain employs TRBV28 and TRBJ2-5, with 7 positions matching TRBD1. The CDR3 runs 15 residues. Germline V lookup: CDR1 MDHEN, CDR2 SYDVKM. The ends lost 3 bases at V and 0 bases at J; junction bases unmatched: 4. CDR3 nucleotide sequence: TGTGCCAGCAGTTTCATAGGGGGCGACCAAGAGACCCAGTACTTC. Protein sequence: CASSFIGGDQETQYF. Full variable domain (outside the CDR3, taken from reference TRBV28 and TRBJ2-5): DVKVTQSSRYLVKRTGEKVFLECVQDMDHENMFWYRQDPGLGLRLIYFSYDVKMKEKGDIPEGYSVSREKKERFSLILESASTNQTSMYLCASSFIGGDQETQYFGPGTRLLVL.

CDR3 bases: TGTGCCAGCAGCCCAGGTCCGGCGGGAACAGATACGCAGTATTTT. Translation gives CASSPGPAGTDTQYF. The V gene is TRBV11-2, the J gene TRBJ2-3; possibly TRBD2 for D (6 bases). The V and J ends lost 5 bases and 3 bases respectively, with 15 bases between them. The germline CDR1 and CDR2 sequences are SGHAT and FQNNGV. The CDR3 runs to 15 residues.

This clone was observed a handful of times. V and J are TRBV7-9 and TRBJ1-4, with D possibly TRBD1 on 5 matching bases. Looked up from germline, CDR1 is SEHNR and CDR2 is FQNEAQ (reference sequence). V was cut by 6 bases and J by 7 bases, with 21 bases left in between. This CDR3 contains 16 residues. The CDR3 region is CASRPPVGHLSEKLFF. In nucleotides, the CDR3 is TGTGCCAGCAGGCCCCCGGTAGGACATCTGAGTGAAAAACTGTTTTTT.

The chain uses TRBV18 and TRBJ1-1; unclear D gene. Germline CDR1 reads KGHSH; CDR2 reads LQKENI. CDR3 length: 14 amino acids. V shed 4 bases and J shed 0 bases, with 9 bases lying between them. CDR3 region: CASSQSLLNTEAFF. The CDR3 nucleotides read TGTGCCAGCTCACAGAGTCTATTGAACACTGAAGCTTTCTTT.

This clone has a handful of counts. The chain has TRBV19 and TRBJ1-1; TRBD1 agrees at 9 bases. V shed 5 bases and J 3 bases; nucleotides not matched to a gene: 7. The CDR3 contains 15 residues. Germline CDR1 and CDR2: LNHDA and SQIVND (reference sequence). The CDR3 bases are TGTGCCAGTAGTTTACTGAGGACAGGGGACACTGAAGCTTTCTTT. This codes for CASSLLRTGDTEAFF.

The chain combines TRBV5-6 with TRBJ2-1, with D tentatively TRBD1 (6 bases). This CDR3 contains 14 residues. V was trimmed by 5 bases and J by 3 bases, leaving 12 bases between them. From germline, CDR1 is SGHDT and CDR2 YYEEEE. The CDR3 bases are TGTGCCAGCAGACTCCGGGACAACTACAATGAGCAGTTCTTC. Translated: CASRLRDNYNEQFF.

V and J are TRBV9 and TRBJ2-3, with D possibly matching TRBD2 (6 bases). Per germline, CDR1 SGDLS and CDR2 YYNGEE. V shed 3 bases and J shed 3 bases, with 23 bases lying between them. The CDR3 spans 18 residues. CDR3 coding DNA: TGTGCCAGCAGCGCGGCGCTCGGGACTCCCTCAGCGACAGATACGCAGTATTTT. This codes for CASSAALGTPSATDTQYF.

The chain carries TRBV7-9 and TRBJ2-6; 8 positions agree with TRBD1. The V and J ends lost 8 bases and 0 bases, in that order; junction bases with no gene match: 9. Germline V lookup: CDR1 SEHNR, CDR2 FQNEAQ (reference sequence). This CDR3 has 17 residues. CDR3 amino acids: CASSTGGFPSGANVLTF. The DNA of the CDR3 is TGTGCCAGCTCTACAGGGGGTTTCCCCTCTGGGGCCAACGTCCTGACTTTC. The full variable domain, its missing parts supplied by reference TRBV7-9 and TRBJ2-6, is DTGVSQNPRHKITKRGQNVTFRCDPISEHNRLYWYRQTLGQGPEFLTYFQNEAQLEKSRLLSDRFSAERPKGSFSTLEIQRTEQGDSAMYLCASSTGGFPSGANVLTFGAGSRLTVL.

This clone came up a few times. The J gene is TRBJ1-4, the V gene TRBV5-6; D remains unclear. Germline V gene data show CDR1 as SGHDT and CDR2 as YYEEEE. The CDR3 extends over 16 amino acids. Between the trimmed V and J ends, which lost 1 base and 0 bases, there was a span of 10 bases. The DNA of the CDR3 is TGTGCCAGCAGCTTGTGGGCAACTCCAACTAATGAAAAACTGTTTTTT. This translates into CASSLWATPTNEKLFF.

The chain carries TRBV29-1 and TRBJ2-2, with 10 bases matching TRBD1. The CDR3 covers 17 residues. Trimming cost V 0 bases and J 5 bases; bases outside gene matches: 9. Germline V CDR1 and CDR2: SQVTM, ANQGSEA. The CDR3 loop is CSVEDAGGQGNTGELFF. The CDR3 coding sequence is TGCAGCGTTGAAGACGCCGGGGGACAGGGGAATACCGGGGAGCTGTTTTTT.

This clone was seen a handful of times. The chain is built from TRBV7-6 and TRBJ2-7; D remains ambiguous. Deletions cut 3 bases from V and 0 bases from J, with 9 bases between. From germline, CDR1 is SGHVS and CDR2 FNYEAQ. This CDR3 is built from 14 residues. The CDR3 coding sequence is TGTGCCAGCAGCTTCTCTGATAGCTCCTACGAGCAGTACTTC. It specifies CASSFSDSSYEQYF.

This chain links TRBV4-3 with TRBJ2-2; D might be TRBD2 (5 bases). The germline V gene encodes CDR1 LGHNA and CDR2 YSLEER. Trimming removed 0 bases at V and 3 bases at J, with 17 bases between. This CDR3 has 18 amino acids. In DNA form, the CDR3 reads TGCGCCAGCAGCCAAGATAGTGGACCGGGAAGGGACACCGGGGAGCTGTTTTTT. This gives the protein CASSQDSGPGRDTGELFF.

The chain couples TRBV27 to TRBJ1-2; D is unclear. The germline CDR1 and CDR2 sequences are MNHEY and SMNVEV (reference sequence). The CDR3 length is 14 residues. V was clipped by 5 bases and J by 8 bases, with 18 bases between them. The DNA of the CDR3 is TGTGCCAGCAGTAAACGATGGGAGGTAGGGGGCTACACCTTC. It translates to CASSKRWEVGGYTF.

CDR3 sequence reads: CASSPGQGEGYTF. CDR3 coding DNA: TGCGCCAGCAGCCCGGGACAGGGCGAAGGCTACACCTTC. The chain couples TRBV5-1 to TRBJ1-2, with TRBD1 matching 9 bases. CDR1 is SGHRS, CDR2 YFSETQ, per germline. This CDR3 contains 13 residues. V was clipped by 4 bases and J by 8 bases; unmatched bases: 6.

The rearrangement uses TRBV7-2 and TRBJ1-2; TRBD1 aligns across 8 bases. CDR3 length equals 14 residues. Per the germline V gene, CDR1 is SGHTA and CDR2 is FQGNSA. Germline trimming cut 5 bases from V and 4 bases from J; bases unmatched to any gene: 6. CDR3 sequence: CASSRSTGAYGYTF. CDR3 DNA: TGTGCCAGCAGCCGCTCGACAGGGGCCTATGGCTACACCTTC. The full variable domain, in which reference TRBV7-2 and TRBJ1-2 provide the parts outside the CDR3, is GAGVSQSPSNKVTEKGKDVELRCDPISGHTALYWYRQSLGQGLEFLIYFQGNSAPDKSGLPSDRFSAERTGGSVSTLTIQRTQQEDSAVYLCASSRSTGAYGYTFGSGTRLTVV.

The CDR3: CASSFGQGNVPQHF. The CDR3 nucleotides read TGTGCCAGCAGTTTTGGACAGGGAAATGTACCCCAGCATTTT. The chain is built from TRBV28 and TRBJ1-5, with 8 bases identical to TRBD1. Germline V lookup: CDR1 MDHEN, CDR2 SYDVKM. The CDR3 length is 14 residues. The V and J ends lost 3 bases and 10 bases, in that order; junction bases with no gene match: 8.

CDR3 region: CSARGSELSGELFF. Here the CDR3 DNA reads TGCAGCGCCAGGGGTAGCGAGCTCTCCGGGGAGCTGTTTTTT. V is TRBV29-1 and J is TRBJ2-2, with D maybe TRBD1 (6 bases). Trimming removed 7 bases from V and 6 bases from J, with 18 bases in between. Germline values: CDR1 SQVTM, CDR2 ANQGSEA. This CDR3 is built from 14 residues.

The chain has TRBV4-1 and TRBJ1-1, with D uncertain. The CDR3 loop spans 12 amino acids. Germline CDR1 reads MGHRA; CDR2 reads YSYEKL. With 5 bases removed from V and 8 bases from J, the gap between germline ends came to 12 bases. CDR3 loop: CASSGPGREAFF. CDR3 sequence (DNA): TGCGCCAGCAGCGGACCGGGGAGAGAAGCTTTCTTT.

The chain combines TRBV28 with TRBJ1-2; the D gene is possibly TRBD1 (6 bases). Germline loops: CDR1 MDHEN, CDR2 SYDVKM. The CDR3 loop spans 14 amino acids. V was trimmed by 7 bases and J by 3 bases, leaving 15 bases between them. Here the CDR3 DNA reads TGTGCCAGCAATGGATTGACAGGCTACTATGGCTACACCTTC. It codes for CASNGLTGYYGYTF.

The chain couples TRBV6-5 to TRBJ1-5, with 11 bases that match TRBD1. The V segment lost 6 bases and the J segment 7 bases; nucleotides outside the gene matches: 8. The CDR3 is 15 residues long. From germline, CDR1 is MNHEY and CDR2 SVGAGI. The CDR3 protein is CASSLDRGQTQPQHF. CDR3 DNA sequence: TGTGCCAGCAGCTTGGACAGGGGGCAAACCCAGCCCCAGCATTTT.

The table lists this clone with a few counts. The chain is built from TRBV11-3 and TRBJ2-5; D unresolved. Trimming removed 6 bases from V and 4 bases from J, with 12 bases in between. Per germline, CDR1 SGHNT and CDR2 YENEEA. CDR3 length equals 13 residues. DNA of the CDR3: TGTGCCAGCAGTCTAACGGTCCGAGAGACCCAGTACTTC. Amino acids: CASSLTVRETQYF.